A few counts support the clone carrying this T cell receptor beta chain. Its antigen is unidentified. PCR was performed a second time for about 7 to 11 cycles using a sample-barcoded 5' primer and a J-beta primer mix. MiXCR was run by TCRdb on the 5' RACE reads, yielding one entry per CDR3 protein. The table lists approximately 1.5 million distinct CDR3 sequences, 35% to 45% of them singletons, with 4% in the top ten. The sample originates from a study of blood T cells in healthy people across ages. The CDR3 runs 15 residues. V was pared by 6 bases and J by 3 bases, with 10 bases of the junction left unmatched. Germline V CDR1 and CDR2: SQVTM, ANQGSEA. A minimum of 6.5 million PBMCs was isolated per sample. General study findings and limits: Observed TCR beta diversity per million T cells went down as age went up. This fall followed a roughly linear course with age.

Input material: blood. The rearrangement uses TRBV29-1 and TRBJ2-1; 8 bases agree with TRBD1. This TCR derives from a woman between 18 and 29 years old in good health. DNA for the CDR3: TGCAGCGTGGTGAGGACAGGGTACCTCTACAATGAGCAGTTCTTC. Translated: CSVVRTGYLYNEQFF.